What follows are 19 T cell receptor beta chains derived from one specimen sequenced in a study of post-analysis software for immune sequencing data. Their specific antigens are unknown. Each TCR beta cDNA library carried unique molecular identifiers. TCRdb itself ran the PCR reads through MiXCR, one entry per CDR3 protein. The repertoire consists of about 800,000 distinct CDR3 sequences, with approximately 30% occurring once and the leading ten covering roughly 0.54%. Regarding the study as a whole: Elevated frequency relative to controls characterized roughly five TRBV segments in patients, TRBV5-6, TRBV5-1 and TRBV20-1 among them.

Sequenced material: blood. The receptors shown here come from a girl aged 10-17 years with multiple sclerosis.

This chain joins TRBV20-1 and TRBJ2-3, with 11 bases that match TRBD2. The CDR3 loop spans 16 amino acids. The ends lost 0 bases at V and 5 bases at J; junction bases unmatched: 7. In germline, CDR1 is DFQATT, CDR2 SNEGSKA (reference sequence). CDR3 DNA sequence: TGCAGTGCTAGAGAGTCGACTAGCGGGACTAAAGATACGCAGTATTTT. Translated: CSARESTSGTKDTQYF.

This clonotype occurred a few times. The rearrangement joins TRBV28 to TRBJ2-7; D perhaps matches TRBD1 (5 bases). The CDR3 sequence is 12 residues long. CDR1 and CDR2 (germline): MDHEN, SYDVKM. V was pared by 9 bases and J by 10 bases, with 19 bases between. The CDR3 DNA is TGTGCCAGTCGCCAGGGTCCTACGGGCCAGTACTTC. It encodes CASRQGPTGQYF.

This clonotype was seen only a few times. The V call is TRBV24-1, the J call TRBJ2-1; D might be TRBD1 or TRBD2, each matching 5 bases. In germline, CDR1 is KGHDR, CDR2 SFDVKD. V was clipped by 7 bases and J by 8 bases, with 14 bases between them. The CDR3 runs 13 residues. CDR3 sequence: CATSARGRDEQFF. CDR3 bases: TGTGCCACCAGCGCACGGGGCCGCGATGAGCAGTTCTTC.

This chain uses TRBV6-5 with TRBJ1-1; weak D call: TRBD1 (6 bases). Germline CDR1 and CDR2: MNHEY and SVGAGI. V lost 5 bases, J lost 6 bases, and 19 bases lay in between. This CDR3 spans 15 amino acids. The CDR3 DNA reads TGTGCCAGCAGTGATTCGCAGGGGTCTATGGCTGAAGCTTTCTTT. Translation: CASSDSQGSMAEAFF.

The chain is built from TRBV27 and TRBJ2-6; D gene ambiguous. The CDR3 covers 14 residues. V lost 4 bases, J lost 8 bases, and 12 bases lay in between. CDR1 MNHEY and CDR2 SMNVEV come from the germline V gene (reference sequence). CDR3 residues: CASSSPQFSNVLTF. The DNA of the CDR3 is TGTGCCAGCAGTTCCCCTCAGTTTTCCAACGTCCTGACTTTC.

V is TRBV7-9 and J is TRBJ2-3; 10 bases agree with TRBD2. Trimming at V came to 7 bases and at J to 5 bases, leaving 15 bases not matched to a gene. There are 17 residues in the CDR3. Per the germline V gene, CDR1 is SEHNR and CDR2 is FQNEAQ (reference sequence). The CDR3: CASNDNQREGQGDTQYF. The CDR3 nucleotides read TGTGCCAGCAACGATAACCAGCGGGAGGGCCAGGGAGATACGCAGTATTTT.

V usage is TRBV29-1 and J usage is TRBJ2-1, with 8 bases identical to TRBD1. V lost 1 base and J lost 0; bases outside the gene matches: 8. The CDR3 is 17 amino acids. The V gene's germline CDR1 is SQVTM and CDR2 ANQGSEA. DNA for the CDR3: TGCAGCGTTGAAGGTTCCAACAGGGGGAGCTCCTACAATGAGCAGTTCTTC. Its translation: CSVEGSNRGSSYNEQFF.

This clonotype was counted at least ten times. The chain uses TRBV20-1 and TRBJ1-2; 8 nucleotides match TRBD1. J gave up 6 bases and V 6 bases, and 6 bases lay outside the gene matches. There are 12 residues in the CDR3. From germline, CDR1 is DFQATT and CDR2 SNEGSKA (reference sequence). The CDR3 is CSAQTGDNGYTF. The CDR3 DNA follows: TGCAGTGCACAGACAGGGGACAATGGCTACACCTTC.

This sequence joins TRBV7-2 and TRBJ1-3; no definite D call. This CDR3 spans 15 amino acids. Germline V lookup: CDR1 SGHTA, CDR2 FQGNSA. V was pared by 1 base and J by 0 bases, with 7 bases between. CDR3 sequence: CASSLVVSSGNTIYF. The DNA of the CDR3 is TGTGCCAGCAGCTTAGTGGTTAGCTCTGGAAACACCATATATTTT.

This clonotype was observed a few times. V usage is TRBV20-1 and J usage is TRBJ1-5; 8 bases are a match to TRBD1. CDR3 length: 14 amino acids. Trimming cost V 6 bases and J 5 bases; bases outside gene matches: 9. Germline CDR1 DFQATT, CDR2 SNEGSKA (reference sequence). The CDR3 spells CSAKDRVYDQPQHF. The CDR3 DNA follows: TGCAGTGCGAAGGACAGGGTGTATGATCAGCCCCAGCATTTT.

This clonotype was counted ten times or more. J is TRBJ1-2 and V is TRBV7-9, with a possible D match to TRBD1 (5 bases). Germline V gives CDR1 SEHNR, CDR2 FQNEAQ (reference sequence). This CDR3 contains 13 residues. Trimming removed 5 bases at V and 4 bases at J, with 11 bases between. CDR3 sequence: CASSDRTSYGYTF. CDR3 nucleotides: TGTGCCAGCAGCGATCGGACAAGCTATGGCTACACCTTC.

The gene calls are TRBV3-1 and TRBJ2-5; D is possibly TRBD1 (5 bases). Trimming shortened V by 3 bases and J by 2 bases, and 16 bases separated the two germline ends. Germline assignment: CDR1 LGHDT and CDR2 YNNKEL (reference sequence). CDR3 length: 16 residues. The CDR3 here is CASSHNSGREQETQYF. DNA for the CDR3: TGTGCCAGCAGCCACAACAGTGGCAGGGAACAAGAGACCCAGTACTTC.

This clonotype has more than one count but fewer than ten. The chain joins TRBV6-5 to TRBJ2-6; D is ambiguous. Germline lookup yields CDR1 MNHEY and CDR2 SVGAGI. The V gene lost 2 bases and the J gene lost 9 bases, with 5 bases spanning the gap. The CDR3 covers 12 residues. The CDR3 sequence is CASSYMDNVLTF. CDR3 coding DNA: TGTGCCAGCAGTTACATGGACAACGTCCTGACTTTC.

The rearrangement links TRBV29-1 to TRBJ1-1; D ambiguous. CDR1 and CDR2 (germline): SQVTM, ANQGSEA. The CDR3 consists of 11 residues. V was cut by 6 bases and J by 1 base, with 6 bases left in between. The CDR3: CSVVRNTEAFF. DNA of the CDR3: TGCAGCGTCGTCAGGAACACTGAAGCTTTCTTT.

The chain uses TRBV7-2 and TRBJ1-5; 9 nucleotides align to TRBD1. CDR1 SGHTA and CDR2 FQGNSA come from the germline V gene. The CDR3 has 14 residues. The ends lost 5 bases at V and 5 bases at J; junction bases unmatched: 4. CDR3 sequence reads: CASSKDRGDQPQHF. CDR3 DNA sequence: TGTGCCAGCAGCAAAGACAGGGGGGATCAGCCCCAGCATTTT.

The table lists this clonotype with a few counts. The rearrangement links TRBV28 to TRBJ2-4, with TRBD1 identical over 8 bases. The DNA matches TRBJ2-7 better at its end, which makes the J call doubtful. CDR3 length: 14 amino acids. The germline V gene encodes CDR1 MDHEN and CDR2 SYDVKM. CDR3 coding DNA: TGTGCCAGCAGTTCCCCTCCCAGGGGGCACGAGCAGTACTTC. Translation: CASSSPPRGHEQYF.

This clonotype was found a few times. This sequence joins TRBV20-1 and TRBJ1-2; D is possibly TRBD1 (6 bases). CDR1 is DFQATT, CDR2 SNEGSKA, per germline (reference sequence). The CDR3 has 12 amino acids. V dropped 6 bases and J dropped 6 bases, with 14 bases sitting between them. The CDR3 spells CSAPWGAHGYTF. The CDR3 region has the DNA TGCAGTGCCCCATGGGGGGCGCATGGCTACACCTTC.

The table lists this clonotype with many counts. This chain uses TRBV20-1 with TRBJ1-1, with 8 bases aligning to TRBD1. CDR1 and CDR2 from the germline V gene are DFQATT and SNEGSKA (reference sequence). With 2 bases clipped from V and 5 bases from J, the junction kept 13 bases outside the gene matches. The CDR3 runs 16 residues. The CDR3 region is CSARRTFQGAGTEAFF. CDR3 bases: TGCAGTGCTAGACGGACATTCCAGGGGGCGGGTACTGAAGCTTTCTTT.

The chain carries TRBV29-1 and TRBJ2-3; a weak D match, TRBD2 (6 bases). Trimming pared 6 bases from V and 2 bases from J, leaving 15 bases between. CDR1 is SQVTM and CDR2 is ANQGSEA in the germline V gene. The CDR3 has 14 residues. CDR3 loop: CSVSGEVPTDTQYF. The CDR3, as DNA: TGCAGCGTGTCGGGGGAGGTACCCACAGATACGCAGTATTTT.